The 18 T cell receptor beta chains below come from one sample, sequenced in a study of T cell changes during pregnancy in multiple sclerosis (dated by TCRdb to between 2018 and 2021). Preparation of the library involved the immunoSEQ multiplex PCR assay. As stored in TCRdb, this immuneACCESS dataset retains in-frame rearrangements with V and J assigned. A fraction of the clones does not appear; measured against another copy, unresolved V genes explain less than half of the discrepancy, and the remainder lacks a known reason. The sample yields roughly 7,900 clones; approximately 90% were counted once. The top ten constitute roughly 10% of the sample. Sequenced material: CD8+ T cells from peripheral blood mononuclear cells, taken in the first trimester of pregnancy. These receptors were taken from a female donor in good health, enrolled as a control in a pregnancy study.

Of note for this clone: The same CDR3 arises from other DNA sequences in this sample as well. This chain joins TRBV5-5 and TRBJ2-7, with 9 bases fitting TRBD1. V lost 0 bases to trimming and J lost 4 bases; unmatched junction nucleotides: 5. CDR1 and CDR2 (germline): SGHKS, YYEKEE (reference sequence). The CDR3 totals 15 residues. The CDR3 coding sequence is TGTGCCAGCAGCTTGGGGGGGGACAGGGCATACGAGCAGTACTTC. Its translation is CASSLGGDRAYEQYF. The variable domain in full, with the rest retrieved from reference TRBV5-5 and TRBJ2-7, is DAGVTQSPTHLIKTRGQQVTLRCSPISGHKSVSWYQQVLGQGPQFIFQYYEKEERGRGNFPDRFSARQFPNYSSELNVNALLLGDSALYLCASSLGGDRAYEQYFGPGTRLTVT.

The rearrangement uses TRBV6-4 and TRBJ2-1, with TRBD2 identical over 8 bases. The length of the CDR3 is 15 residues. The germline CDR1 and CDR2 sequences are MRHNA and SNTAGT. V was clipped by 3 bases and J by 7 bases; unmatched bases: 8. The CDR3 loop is CASSEDGGARNEQFF. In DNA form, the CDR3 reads TGTGCCAGCAGTGAAGACGGGGGGGCCCGGAATGAGCAGTTCTTC.

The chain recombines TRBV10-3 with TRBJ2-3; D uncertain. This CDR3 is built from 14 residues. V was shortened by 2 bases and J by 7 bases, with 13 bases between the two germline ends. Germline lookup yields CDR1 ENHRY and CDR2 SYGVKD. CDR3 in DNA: TGTGCCATCAGTGAGGAACAATCCCAACATACGCAGTATTTT. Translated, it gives CAISEEQSQHTQYF.

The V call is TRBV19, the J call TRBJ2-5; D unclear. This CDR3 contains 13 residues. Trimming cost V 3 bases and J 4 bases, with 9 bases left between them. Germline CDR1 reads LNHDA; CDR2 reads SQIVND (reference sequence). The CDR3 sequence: CASSIVVRETQYF. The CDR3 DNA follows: TGTGCCAGTAGTATCGTAGTCCGAGAGACCCAGTACTTC.

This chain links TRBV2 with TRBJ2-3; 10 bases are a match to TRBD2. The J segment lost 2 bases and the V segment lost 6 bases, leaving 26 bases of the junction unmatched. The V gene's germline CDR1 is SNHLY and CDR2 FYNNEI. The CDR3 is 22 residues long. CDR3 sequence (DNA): TGTGCCAGCAGATGGAAAGGGAGGACAGGGAAGGCTAGCGGGAGCCCCACAGATACGCAGTATTTT. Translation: CASRWKGRTGKASGSPTDTQYF. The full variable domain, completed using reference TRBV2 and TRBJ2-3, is EPEVTQTPSHQVTQMGQEVILRCVPISNHLYFYWYRQILGQKVEFLVSFYNNEISEKSEIFDDQFSVERPDGSNFTLKIRSTKLEDSAMYFCASRWKGRTGKASGSPTDTQYFGPGTRLTVL.

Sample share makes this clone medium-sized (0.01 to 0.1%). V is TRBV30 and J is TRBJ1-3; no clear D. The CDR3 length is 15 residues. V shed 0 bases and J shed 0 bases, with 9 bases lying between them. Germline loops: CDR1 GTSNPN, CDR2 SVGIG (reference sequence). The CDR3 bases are TGTGCCTGGAGTGTCGACATAAGCTCTGGAAACACCATATATTTT. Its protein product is CAWSVDISSGNTIYF.

Here the CDR3 reads CASSSWDSSLFF. The CDR3, as DNA: TGTGCCAGCAGCTCATGGGACTCTTCTCTGTTCTTC. The V and J genes are TRBV5-4 and TRBJ2-1; the D gene is possibly TRBD2 (6 bases). The length of the CDR3 is 12 residues. Germline V lookup: CDR1 SGHNT, CDR2 YYREEE (reference sequence). Between the trimmed V and J ends, which lost 3 bases and 15 bases, there was a span of 16 bases.

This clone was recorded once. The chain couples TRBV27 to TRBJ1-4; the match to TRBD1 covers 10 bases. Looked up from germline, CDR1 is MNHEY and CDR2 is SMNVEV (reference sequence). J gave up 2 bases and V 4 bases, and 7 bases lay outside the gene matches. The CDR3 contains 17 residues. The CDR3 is CASSSVRTGGTNEKLFF. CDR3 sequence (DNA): TGTGCCAGCAGTTCGGTCCGGACAGGGGGGACTAATGAAAAACTGTTTTTT.

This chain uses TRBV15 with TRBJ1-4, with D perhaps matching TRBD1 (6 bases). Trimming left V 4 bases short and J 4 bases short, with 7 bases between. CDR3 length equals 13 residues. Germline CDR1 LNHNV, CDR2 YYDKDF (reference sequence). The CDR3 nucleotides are TGTGCCACCAGCAACAGGGATAATGAAAAACTGTTTTTT. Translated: CATSNRDNEKLFF. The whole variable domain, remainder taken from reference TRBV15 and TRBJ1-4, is DAMVIQNPRYQVTQFGKPVTLSCSQTLNHNVMYWYQQKSSQAPKLLFHYYDKDFNNEADTPDNFQSRRPNTSFCFLDIRSPGLGDTAMYLCATSNRDNEKLFFGSGTQLSVL.

CDR3 sequence reads: CASSEGEATDTQYF. The CDR3 bases are TGTGCCAGCAGTGAGGGGGAGGCCACAGATACGCAGTATTTT. The chain couples TRBV6-4 to TRBJ2-3, with a possible D match to TRBD2 (6 bases). V lost 3 bases and J 2 bases, leaving 9 bases between the germline ends. The CDR3 is made up of 14 amino acids. Looked up from germline, CDR1 is MRHNA and CDR2 is SNTAGT.

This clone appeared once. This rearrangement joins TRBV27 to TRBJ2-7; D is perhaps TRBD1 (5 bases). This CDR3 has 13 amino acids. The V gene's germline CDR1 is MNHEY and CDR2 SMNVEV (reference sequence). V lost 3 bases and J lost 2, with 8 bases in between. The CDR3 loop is CASSLQGPYEQYF. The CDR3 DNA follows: TGTGCCAGCAGTTTGCAGGGCCCCTACGAGCAGTACTTC.

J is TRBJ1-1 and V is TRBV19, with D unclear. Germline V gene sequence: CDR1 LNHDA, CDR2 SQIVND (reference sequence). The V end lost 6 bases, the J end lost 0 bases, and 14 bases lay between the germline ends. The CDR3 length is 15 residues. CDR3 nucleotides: TGTGCCAGTAGCACCTACGGGGTCATGAACACTGAAGCTTTCTTT. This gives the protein CASSTYGVMNTEAFF.

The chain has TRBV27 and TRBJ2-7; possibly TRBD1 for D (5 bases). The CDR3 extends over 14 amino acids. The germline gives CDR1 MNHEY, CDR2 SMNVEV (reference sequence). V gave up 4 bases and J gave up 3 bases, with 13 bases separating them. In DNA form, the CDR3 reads TGTGCCAGCAGTTATAGAGGCCAGGGCTACGAGCAGTACTTC. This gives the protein CASSYRGQGYEQYF.

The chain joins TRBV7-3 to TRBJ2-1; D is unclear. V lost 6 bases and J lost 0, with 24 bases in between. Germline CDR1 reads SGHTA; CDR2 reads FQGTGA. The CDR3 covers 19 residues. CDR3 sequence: CASSLTHRNSRSSYNEQFF. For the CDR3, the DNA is TGTGCCAGCAGTCTTACCCACCGAAACAGCCGAAGCTCCTACAATGAGCAGTTCTTC.

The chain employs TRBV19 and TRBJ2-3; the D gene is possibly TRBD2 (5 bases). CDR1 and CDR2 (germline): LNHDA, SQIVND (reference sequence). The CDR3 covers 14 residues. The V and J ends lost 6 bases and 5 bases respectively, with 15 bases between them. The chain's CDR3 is CASSSGWLLDTQYF. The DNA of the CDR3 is TGTGCCAGTAGCTCGGGATGGTTGTTAGATACGCAGTATTTT.

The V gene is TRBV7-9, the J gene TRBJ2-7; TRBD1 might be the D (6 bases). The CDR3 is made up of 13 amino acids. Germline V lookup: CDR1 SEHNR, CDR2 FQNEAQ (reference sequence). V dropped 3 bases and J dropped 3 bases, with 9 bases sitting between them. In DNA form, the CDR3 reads TGTGCCAGCAGCTTTACACAGGGCTACGAGCAGTACTTC. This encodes CASSFTQGYEQYF.

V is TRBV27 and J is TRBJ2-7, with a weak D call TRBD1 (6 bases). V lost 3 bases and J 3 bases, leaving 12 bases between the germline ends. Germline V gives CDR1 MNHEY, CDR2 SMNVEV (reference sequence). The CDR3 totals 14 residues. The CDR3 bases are TGTGCCAGCAGTTTTAGCAGGGGAAGCTACGAGCAGTACTTC. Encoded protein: CASSFSRGSYEQYF.

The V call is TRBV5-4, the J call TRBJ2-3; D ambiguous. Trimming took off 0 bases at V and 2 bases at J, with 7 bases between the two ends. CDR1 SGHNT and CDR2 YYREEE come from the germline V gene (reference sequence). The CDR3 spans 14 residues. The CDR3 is CASSLGLDTDTQYF. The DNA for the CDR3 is TGTGCCAGCAGCTTGGGGCTTGACACAGATACGCAGTATTTT.